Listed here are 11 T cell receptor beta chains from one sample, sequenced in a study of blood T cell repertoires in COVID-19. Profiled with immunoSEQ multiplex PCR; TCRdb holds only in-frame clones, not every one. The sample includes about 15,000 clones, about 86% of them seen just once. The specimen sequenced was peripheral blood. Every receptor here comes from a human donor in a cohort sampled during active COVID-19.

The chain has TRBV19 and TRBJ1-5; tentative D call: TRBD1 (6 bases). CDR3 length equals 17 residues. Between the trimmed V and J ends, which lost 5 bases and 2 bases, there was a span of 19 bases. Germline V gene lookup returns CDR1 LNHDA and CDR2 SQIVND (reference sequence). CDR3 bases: TGTGCCAGTAGTTCCTACGGACTCAGGGGTGGCAATCAGCCCCAGCATTTT. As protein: CASSSYGLRGGNQPQHF.

The CDR3 here is CASSLAELHEQYF. The CDR3, as DNA: TGCGCCAGCAGCTTGGCTGAACTACACGAGCAGTACTTC. The J gene is TRBJ2-7, the V gene TRBV5-1; D is unresolved. Trimming pared 0 bases from V and 5 bases from J, leaving 9 bases between. The CDR3 is 13 residues long. Per the germline V gene, CDR1 is SGHRS and CDR2 is YFSETQ. The full variable domain, its missing parts supplied by reference TRBV5-1 and TRBJ2-7, is KAGVTQTPRYLIKTRGQQVTLSCSPISGHRSVSWYQQTPGQGLQFLFEYFSETQRNKGNFPGRFSGRQFSNSRSEMNVSTLELGDSALYLCASSLAELHEQYFGPGTRLTVT.

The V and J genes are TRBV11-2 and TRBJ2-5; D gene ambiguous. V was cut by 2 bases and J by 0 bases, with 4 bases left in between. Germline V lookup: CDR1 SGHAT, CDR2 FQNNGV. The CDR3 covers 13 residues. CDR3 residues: CASSLTDQETQYF. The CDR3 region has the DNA TGTGCCAGCAGCTTAACAGACCAAGAGACCCAGTACTTC. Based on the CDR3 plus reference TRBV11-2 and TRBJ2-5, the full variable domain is EAGVAQSPRYKIIEKRQSVAFWCNPISGHATLYWYQQILGQGPKLLIQFQNNGVVDDSQLPKDRFSAERLKGVDSTLKIQPAKLEDSAVYLCASSLTDQETQYFGPGTRLLVL.

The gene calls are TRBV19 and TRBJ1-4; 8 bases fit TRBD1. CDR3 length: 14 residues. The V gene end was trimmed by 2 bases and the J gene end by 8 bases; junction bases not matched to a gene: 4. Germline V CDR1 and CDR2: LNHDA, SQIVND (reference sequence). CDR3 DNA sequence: TGTGCCAGTAGTATATACAGGGGGGAAGAAAAACTGTTTTTT. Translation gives CASSIYRGEEKLFF. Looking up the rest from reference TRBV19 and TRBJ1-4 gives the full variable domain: DGGITQSPKYLFRKEGQNVTLSCEQNLNHDAMYWYRQDPGQGLRLIYYSQIVNDFQKGDIAEGYSVSREKKESFPLTVTSAQKNPTAFYLCASSIYRGEEKLFFGSGTQLSVL.

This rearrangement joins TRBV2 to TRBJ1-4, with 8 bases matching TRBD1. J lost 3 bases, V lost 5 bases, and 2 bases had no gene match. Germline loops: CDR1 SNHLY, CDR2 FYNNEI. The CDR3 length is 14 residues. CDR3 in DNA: TGTGCCAGCAGTTGGACAGGGCCTAATGAAAAACTGTTTTTT. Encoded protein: CASSWTGPNEKLFF.

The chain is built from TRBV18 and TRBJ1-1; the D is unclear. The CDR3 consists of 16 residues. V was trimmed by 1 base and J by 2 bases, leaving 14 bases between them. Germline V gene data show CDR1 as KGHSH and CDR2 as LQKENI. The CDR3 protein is CASSPRSNGGNTEAFF. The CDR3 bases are TGTGCCAGCTCACCACGCTCCAACGGTGGTAACACTGAAGCTTTCTTT.

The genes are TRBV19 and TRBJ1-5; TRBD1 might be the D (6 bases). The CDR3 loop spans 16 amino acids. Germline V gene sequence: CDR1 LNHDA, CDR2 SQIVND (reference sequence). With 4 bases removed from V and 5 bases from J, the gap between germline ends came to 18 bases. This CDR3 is CASSNAGAVHYQPQHF. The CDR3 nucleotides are TGTGCCAGTAGTAATGCAGGGGCGGTCCATTATCAGCCCCAGCATTTT.

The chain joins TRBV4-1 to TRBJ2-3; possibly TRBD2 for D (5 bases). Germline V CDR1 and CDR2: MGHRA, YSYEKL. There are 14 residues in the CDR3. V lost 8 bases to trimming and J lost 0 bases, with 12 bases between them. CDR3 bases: TGCGCCAGCGCGGGCGGGCCTAGCACAGATACGCAGTATTTT. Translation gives CASAGGPSTDTQYF.

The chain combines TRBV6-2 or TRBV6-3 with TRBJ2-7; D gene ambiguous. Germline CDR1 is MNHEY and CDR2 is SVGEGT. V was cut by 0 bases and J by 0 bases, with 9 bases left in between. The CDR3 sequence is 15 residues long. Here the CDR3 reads CASSYSYGFSYEQYF. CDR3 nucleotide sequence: TGTGCCAGCAGTTACTCATACGGTTTCTCCTACGAGCAGTACTTC.

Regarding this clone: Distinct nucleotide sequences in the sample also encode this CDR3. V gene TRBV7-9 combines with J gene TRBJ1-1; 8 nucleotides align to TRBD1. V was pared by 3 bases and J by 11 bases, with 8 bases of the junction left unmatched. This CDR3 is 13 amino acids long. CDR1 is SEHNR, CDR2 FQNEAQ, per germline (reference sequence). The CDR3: CASSLGPGGEAFF. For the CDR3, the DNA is TGTGCCAGCAGCTTGGGCCCAGGGGGCGAGGCTTTCTTT. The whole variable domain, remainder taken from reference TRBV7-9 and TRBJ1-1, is DTGVSQNPRHKITKRGQNVTFRCDPISEHNRLYWYRQTLGQGPEFLTYFQNEAQLEKSRLLSDRFSAERPKGSFSTLEIQRTEQGDSAMYLCASSLGPGGEAFFGQGTRLTVV.

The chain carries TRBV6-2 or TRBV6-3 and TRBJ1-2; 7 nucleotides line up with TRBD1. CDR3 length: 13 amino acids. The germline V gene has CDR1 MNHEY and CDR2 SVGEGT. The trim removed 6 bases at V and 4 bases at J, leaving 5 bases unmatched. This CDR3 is CASSRQGTYGYTF. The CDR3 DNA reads TGTGCCAGCAGCCGACAGGGAACCTATGGCTACACCTTC.